These T cell receptor beta chains were read from a single sample in a study of blood T cell repertoires in COVID-19. Profiling relied on immunoSEQ multiplex PCR, and the TCRdb table lists in-frame clones only, not all of them. The repertoire holds some 200,000 clones, with about nine tenths as singletons. Sequencing input: PBMCs or T cells enriched from blood (not recorded which). The source of these receptors is a young man in a cohort exposed to, infected with or recovered from COVID-19 (not recorded which). Each CDR3 is given with its conserved first and last residue. A D gene is named only where the DNA matches it firmly. Size values are once, few and many counts, or a class for expanded clones, and some rows have none.

j_call	v_call	d_call	clone_size	cdr3_aa	cdr3_nt
TRBJ2-1	TRBV5-1	TRBD2	-	CASSIRTSGRADEQFF	TGCGCCAGCAGCATCAGGACTAGCGGGAGGGCCGATGAGCAGTTCTTC
TRBJ1-3	TRBV7-9	-	-	CASSFMGGSGNTIYF	TGTGCCAGCAGCTTTATGGGGGGCTCTGGAAACACCATATATTTT
TRBJ2-7	TRBV6-5	TRBD2	-	CASSFQQGSGGEQYF	TGTGCCAGCAGTTTCCAACAGGGTTCGGGGGGGGAGCAGTACTTC
TRBJ2-7	TRBV9	TRBD2	-	CASSRTSGPGEQYF	TGTGCCAGCAGCCGGACTAGCGGGCCCGGGGAGCAGTACTTC
TRBJ2-5	TRBV6-2/TRBV6-3	TRBD2	-	CASSFGTSGGEETQYF	TGTGCCAGCAGTTTCGGGACTAGCGGAGGAGAAGAGACCCAGTACTTC
TRBJ2-7	TRBV7-9	-	once	CASSFLAYEQYF	TGTGCCAGCAGCTTCCTCGCCTACGAGCAGTACTTC
TRBJ2-7	TRBV5-1	TRBD1	-	CASSLIGLGQGVYEQYF	TGCGCCAGCAGCTTAATAGGGTTAGGACAGGGTGTCTACGAGCAGTACTTC
TRBJ1-1	TRBV10-2	-	few	CASSDNKNTEAFF	TGCGCCAGCAGTGACAACAAGAACACTGAAGCTTTCTTT
TRBJ2-7	TRBV18	-	-	CASSPTEYEQYF	TGTGCCAGCTCACCCACAGAATACGAGCAGTACTTC
TRBJ2-7	TRBV18	TRBD1	-	CASSPSYDRGDLSEQYF	TGTGCCAGCTCACCCTCCTACGACAGGGGGGACTTGAGCGAGCAGTACTTC
TRBJ2-7	TRBV18	TRBD2	-	CASSPRGLAVAYEQYF	TGTGCCAGCTCACCACGTGGACTAGCGGTCGCCTACGAGCAGTACTTC
TRBJ2-1	TRBV4-1	-	-	CASSQDLAYRYNEQFF	TGCGCCAGCAGCCAGGACCTAGCTTACAGATACAATGAGCAGTTCTTC
TRBJ2-1	TRBV19	TRBD2	-	CASSIPSGRSYNEQFF	TGTGCCAGTAGTATCCCGAGCGGGAGGTCCTACAATGAGCAGTTCTTC
TRBJ2-3	TRBV6-5	-	-	CASSYRGSSTDTQYF	TGTGCCAGCAGTTACCGCGGGTCAAGCACAGATACGCAGTATTTT
TRBJ1-2	TRBV7-8	TRBD1	few	CASSLVGGTGNNYGYTF	TGTGCCAGCAGCTTAGTAGGCGGGACAGGCAATAACTATGGCTACACCTTC
TRBJ2-7	TRBV28	TRBD1	-	CASSLFAAGQGAYEQYF	TGTGCCAGCAGTTTATTCGCCGCTGGACAGGGAGCCTACGAGCAGTACTTC